The 30 T cell receptor beta chains reported below all come from one sample, sequenced in a study of OX40 agonist ivuxolimab in advanced cancers. Profiled with immunoSEQ multiplex PCR; TCRdb holds only in-frame clones, not every one. The sample contains about 46,000 clones, over 75% of which appear only once. The sample here was CD4+ or CD8+ T cells sorted from blood, taken in a trial of the OX40 agonist ivuxolimab. The receptors come from an adult with an advanced solid tumor such as melanoma, head and neck, liver or kidney cancer.

The chain is built from TRBV11-2 and TRBJ2-2; possibly TRBD1 for D (6 bases). Looked up from germline, CDR1 is SGHAT and CDR2 is FQNNGV. The CDR3 length is 14 residues. V was pared by 3 bases and J by 6 bases, with 11 bases between. CDR3 in amino acids: CASSFYTGPGELFF. CDR3 nucleotide sequence: TGTGCCAGCAGCTTTTATACAGGGCCCGGGGAGCTGTTTTTT.

CDR3 residues: CASSFGEGYNEQFF. The CDR3 coding sequence is TGCGCCAGCAGCTTTGGCGAAGGGTACAATGAGCAGTTCTTC. The rearrangement links TRBV5-1 to TRBJ2-1, with D unclear. Trimming stripped 2 bases from V and 4 bases from J, with 10 bases between. Germline CDR1 SGHRS, CDR2 YFSETQ. There are 14 residues in the CDR3.

The rearrangement uses TRBV28 and TRBJ2-7, with 8 positions matching TRBD2. CDR1 is MDHEN and CDR2 is SYDVKM in the germline V gene. This CDR3 comprises 14 residues. Trimming took 5 bases from V and 7 from J; bases not matched to a gene: 10. This CDR3 is CASSPGLVLSEQYF. CDR3 DNA: TGTGCCAGCAGTCCGGGACTAGTTTTAAGTGAGCAGTACTTC.

This rearrangement joins TRBV14 to TRBJ2-7; the D gene is possibly TRBD2 (6 bases). With 0 bases removed from V and 3 bases from J, the gap between germline ends came to 21 bases. Germline V gene lookup returns CDR1 SGHDN and CDR2 FVKESK. This CDR3 region has 18 residues. The CDR3 sequence is CASSQEGWGVVDSYEQYF. In DNA form, the CDR3 reads TGTGCCAGCAGCCAAGAAGGTTGGGGGGTTGTTGACAGCTACGAGCAGTACTTC. The full variable domain, completed using reference TRBV14 and TRBJ2-7, is EAGVTQFPSHSVIEKGQTVTLRCDPISGHDNLYWYRRVMGKEIKFLLHFVKESKQDESGMPNNRFLAERTGGTYSTLKVQPAELEDSGVYFCASSQEGWGVVDSYEQYFGPGTRLTVT.

This clone was seen a few times. The chain combines TRBV6-6 with TRBJ1-2; TRBD1 matches at 7 bases. The CDR3 covers 16 residues. CDR1 and CDR2 (germline): MNHNY, SVGAGI (reference sequence). Unmatched junction bases numbered 14, after V lost 6 bases and J lost 4 bases. The chain's CDR3 is CASRPPWTGTIYGYTF. Here the CDR3 DNA reads TGTGCCAGCAGACCCCCCTGGACAGGCACCATCTATGGCTACACCTTC.

This chain joins TRBV7-9 and TRBJ2-5; D not resolved. V gave up 8 bases and J gave up 4 bases, with 17 bases separating them. The CDR3 is 14 amino acids. Germline V gives CDR1 SEHNR, CDR2 FQNEAQ (reference sequence). The CDR3 bases are TGTGCCAGCGCCGGGCCGCTCTCTCCAGAGACCCAGTACTTC. Amino acids: CASAGPLSPETQYF.

The chain is built from TRBV11-2 and TRBJ1-5, with 9 bases lining up with TRBD1. The CDR3 is 17 amino acids. Looked up from germline, CDR1 is SGHAT and CDR2 is FQNNGV. Trimming cost V 5 bases and J 0 bases; bases outside gene matches: 8. The CDR3 sequence is CASSAGQGRHSNQPQHF. The CDR3 region has the DNA TGTGCCAGCAGCGCGGGACAGGGTCGTCATAGCAATCAGCCCCAGCATTTT.

The V and J genes are TRBV6-5 and TRBJ2-7; TRBD1 agrees at 8 bases. The V gene's germline CDR1 is MNHEY and CDR2 SVGAGI. CDR3 length equals 14 residues. Losses at the gene ends were 2 bases for V and 6 bases for J; bases not matched to a gene: 6. CDR3 coding DNA: TGTGCCAGCAGTTACGGACAGGGACTGGCCGAGCAGTACTTC. Protein sequence: CASSYGQGLAEQYF.

This rearrangement joins TRBV27 to TRBJ1-4; D remains unclear. The CDR3 has 16 residues. Germline values: CDR1 MNHEY, CDR2 SMNVEV (reference sequence). Trimming removed 4 bases at V and 0 bases at J, with 12 bases between. This CDR3 reads CASSSTGFATNEKLFF. Written as DNA, the CDR3 is TGTGCCAGCAGTTCCACGGGATTTGCAACTAATGAAAAACTGTTTTTT.

This chain connects TRBV10-2 to TRBJ2-7, with 7 bases identical to TRBD1. Per germline, CDR1 WSHSY and CDR2 SAAADI. The CDR3 length is 15 residues. V lost 6 bases, J lost 3 bases, and 11 bases stayed unmatched. Here the CDR3 reads CASRAAGTAYYEQYF. CDR3 nucleotides: TGCGCCAGCAGAGCTGCCGGGACAGCATACTACGAGCAGTACTTC.

This rearrangement joins TRBV2 to TRBJ1-1, with 8 bases matching TRBD1. Germline lookup yields CDR1 SNHLY and CDR2 FYNNEI. Trimming at V came to 6 bases and at J to 1 base, leaving 13 bases not matched to a gene. This CDR3 contains 17 residues. The CDR3 sequence: CASSHGPGGGGNTEAFF. The CDR3 DNA reads TGTGCCAGCAGCCACGGTCCAGGGGGCGGCGGGAACACTGAAGCTTTCTTT.

The chain uses TRBV4-1 and TRBJ1-5; D is ambiguous. V was cut by 0 bases and J by 0 bases, with 18 bases left in between. This CDR3 is 19 amino acids long. Germline V gene lookup returns CDR1 MGHRA and CDR2 YSYEKL. CDR3 in DNA: TGCGCCAGCAGCCAAGATCCCGGCAGGCTACTGGTTAGCAATCAGCCCCAGCATTTT. Protein product: CASSQDPGRLLVSNQPQHF.

Of note for this clone: A much larger clonotype is one base distant, so this may be a read error. The chain combines TRBV7-9 with TRBJ2-6, with D perhaps matching TRBD1 (6 bases). There are 16 residues in the CDR3. Germline CDR1 and CDR2: SEHNR and FQNEAQ (reference sequence). V gave up 5 bases and J gave up 0 bases, with 11 bases separating them. CDR3 sequence reads: CASSQEDSSGANVLTF. In DNA, the CDR3 is TGTGCCAGCAGCCAAGAGGACAGCTCTGGGGCCAACGTCCTGACTTTC.

This clone has only one observation. The CDR3 region is CASSQDRAGYYEQYF. CDR3 nucleotide sequence: TGCGCCAGCAGCCAAGATCGGGCGGGGTACTACGAGCAGTACTTC. The chain employs TRBV4-3 and TRBJ2-7, with D possibly matching TRBD2 (6 bases). Trimming took 0 bases from V and 3 from J, leaving 12 bases between them. CDR1 and CDR2 (germline): LGHNA, YSLEER. The CDR3 totals 15 residues.

This sequence joins TRBV7-6 and TRBJ2-3; D is ambiguous. V was shortened by 4 bases and J by 5 bases, with 10 bases between the two germline ends. The CDR3 consists of 13 residues. The germline V gene encodes CDR1 SGHVS and CDR2 FNYEAQ. The CDR3 region is CASSYGPEDTQYF. Written as DNA, the CDR3 is TGTGCCAGCAGCTACGGGCCGGAAGATACGCAGTATTTT.

V is TRBV10-3 and J is TRBJ2-3; TRBD2 might be the D (6 bases). V lost 0 bases and J lost 6, with 13 bases in between. CDR3 length: 15 amino acids. Germline V gives CDR1 ENHRY, CDR2 SYGVKD. CDR3 nucleotides: TGTGCCATCAGTGAGTCGGGGGGTCCGCGGGATACGCAGTATTTT. As protein: CAISESGGPRDTQYF.

The CDR3 loop is CASSDGANVLTF. CDR3 bases: TGTGCCAGCAGTGATGGGGCCAACGTCCTGACTTTC. V is TRBV9 and J is TRBJ2-6; D is undetermined. Trimming removed 5 bases at V and 3 bases at J, with 3 bases between. This CDR3 is 12 amino acids long. CDR1 is SGDLS and CDR2 is YYNGEE in the germline V gene. The full variable domain, with the rest looked up from reference TRBV9 and TRBJ2-6, is DSGVTQTPKHLITATGQRVTLRCSPRSGDLSVYWYQQSLDQGLQFLIQYYNGEERAKGNILERFSAQQFPDLHSELNLSSLELGDSALYFCASSDGANVLTFGAGSRLTVL.

The chain is built from TRBV14 and TRBJ2-7; D perhaps matches TRBD2 (6 bases). Trimming shortened V by 5 bases and J by 5 bases, and 22 bases separated the two germline ends. Germline V gene lookup returns CDR1 SGHDN and CDR2 FVKESK. The CDR3 length is 16 residues. The CDR3 coding sequence is TGTGCCAGCAGCGTTTTCGATGAGCCGGAGGGGAACGAGCAGTACTTC. Protein sequence: CASSVFDEPEGNEQYF.

This CDR3 is CASSQLSAGPRNNEQFF. As DNA, the CDR3 is TGTGCCAGCAGCCAATTATCAGCGGGGCCTAGAAACAATGAGCAGTTCTTC. This rearrangement joins TRBV4-2 to TRBJ2-1; TRBD2 matches at 7 bases. The CDR3 runs 17 residues. CDR1 and CDR2 (germline): LGHNA, YNFKEQ. The V gene end was trimmed by 2 bases and the J gene end by 5 bases; junction bases not matched to a gene: 12.

The V gene is TRBV7-6, the J gene TRBJ2-1; a weak D match, TRBD2 (6 bases). There are 17 residues in the CDR3. V gave up 5 bases and J gave up 6 bases, with 23 bases separating them. Germline V gene sequence: CDR1 SGHVS, CDR2 FNYEAQ. Written as DNA, the CDR3 is TGTGCCAGCAGCCGAGAGCCGGAGGGCGGAAGACTCAATGAGCAGTTCTTC. Its translation is CASSREPEGGRLNEQFF.

The chain links TRBV4-2 to TRBJ2-2; the D is unclear. Germline V gene data show CDR1 as LGHNA and CDR2 as YNFKEQ. Trimming left V 3 bases short and J 4 bases short, with 9 bases between. This CDR3 is 14 amino acids long. As DNA, the CDR3 is TGTGCCAGCAGCCAGAGTAGTCTCACCGGGGAGCTGTTTTTT. Its protein product is CASSQSSLTGELFF.

J is TRBJ2-1 and V is TRBV5-8; 12 nucleotides line up with TRBD1. From germline, CDR1 is SGHTS and CDR2 YDEGEE. V was pared by 1 base and J by 2 bases, with 4 bases of the junction left unmatched. The length of the CDR3 is 17 residues. In DNA, the CDR3 is TGTGCCAGCAGCTTGACCGGGACAGGGGGCACCTACAATGAGCAGTTCTTC. Protein sequence: CASSLTGTGGTYNEQFF.

DNA of the CDR3: TGTGCCAGCAGCTTAGAACCTGGGGGCAGGGAATTCTACGAGCAGTACGTC. Translated, it gives CASSLEPGGREFYEQYV. The chain joins TRBV7-2 to TRBJ2-7; the D gene is possibly TRBD1 (6 bases). Deletions cut 1 base from V and 3 bases from J, with 19 bases between. This CDR3 has 17 residues. Germline CDR1 is SGHTA and CDR2 is FQGNSA.

This rearrangement joins TRBV6-6 to TRBJ1-5, with D unclear. CDR3 length: 14 amino acids. Germline CDR1 is MNHNY and CDR2 is SVGAGI (reference sequence). Trimming removed 4 bases from V and 0 bases from J, with 7 bases in between. The DNA of the CDR3 is TGTGCCAGCAGTTCCCTATATAGCAATCAGCCCCAGCATTTT. It encodes CASSSLYSNQPQHF.

The chain is built from TRBV27 and TRBJ2-7; TRBD2 aligns across 7 bases. Looked up from germline, CDR1 is MNHEY and CDR2 is SMNVEV (reference sequence). This CDR3 is 14 amino acids long. V shed 2 bases and J 2 bases; nucleotides not matched to a gene: 3. The CDR3 nucleotides are TGTGCCAGCAGTTTAGGGGGGGTCCCCTACGAGCAGTACTTC. Amino acids: CASSLGGVPYEQYF.

The chain uses TRBV7-9 and TRBJ1-2; no reliable D call. The CDR3 is 12 residues long. Trimming took 7 bases from V and 1 from J, leaving 7 bases between them. Looked up from germline, CDR1 is SEHNR and CDR2 is FQNEAQ (reference sequence). The CDR3 reads CASTPYNYGYTF. The CDR3 nucleotides are TGTGCCAGCACGCCCTATAACTATGGCTACACCTTC. The entire variable domain, with the rest obtained from reference TRBV7-9 and TRBJ1-2, is as follows: DTGVSQNPRHKITKRGQNVTFRCDPISEHNRLYWYRQTLGQGPEFLTYFQNEAQLEKSRLLSDRFSAERPKGSFSTLEIQRTEQGDSAMYLCASTPYNYGYTFGSGTRLTVV.

This clone has a handful of counts. V is TRBV10-3 and J is TRBJ2-1; 9 bases are shared with TRBD1. This CDR3 has 15 amino acids. The junction had 5 bases not matched to a gene; V was cut back by 2 bases and J by 6 bases. Germline CDR1 is ENHRY and CDR2 is SYGVKD. For the CDR3, the DNA is TGTGCCATCAGTGAGCGGGACAGGGCTTTCAATGAGCAGTTCTTC. Amino acid sequence: CAISERDRAFNEQFF.

This clone was found once. The chain combines TRBV25-1 with TRBJ1-1; 10 bases are shared with TRBD1. The CDR3 is 15 residues long. Germline V gene sequence: CDR1 MGHDK, CDR2 SYGVNS. Trimming removed 4 bases from V and 6 bases from J; junction bases left unmatched: 8. The CDR3 sequence is CASSGRDRGKPEAFF. CDR3 sequence (DNA): TGTGCCAGCAGTGGCCGGGACAGGGGTAAACCTGAAGCTTTCTTT. Combining the CDR3 with reference TRBV25-1 and TRBJ1-1 gives the whole variable domain EADIYQTPRYLVIGTGKKITLECSQTMGHDKMYWYQQDPGMELHLIHYSYGVNSTEKGDLSSESTVSRIRTEHFPLTLESARPSHTSQYLCASSGRDRGKPEAFFGQGTRLTVV.

J is TRBJ2-1 and V is TRBV5-6; D uncertain. The germline V gene encodes CDR1 SGHDT and CDR2 YYEEEE. CDR3 length equals 14 residues. With 4 bases removed from V and 0 bases from J, the gap between germline ends came to 8 bases. CDR3 sequence: CASSPQSSYNEQFF. Written as DNA, the CDR3 is TGTGCCAGCAGCCCCCAATCCTCCTACAATGAGCAGTTCTTC.

This chain uses TRBV9 with TRBJ1-1; D is perhaps TRBD1 (6 bases). With 5 bases removed from V and 6 bases from J, the gap between germline ends came to 14 bases. The length of the CDR3 is 13 residues. CDR1 is SGDLS, CDR2 YYNGEE, per germline. The CDR3 coding sequence is TGTGCCAGCAGTGGGGACGGGGGCCCTGAAGCTTTCTTT. Amino acid sequence: CASSGDGGPEAFF.